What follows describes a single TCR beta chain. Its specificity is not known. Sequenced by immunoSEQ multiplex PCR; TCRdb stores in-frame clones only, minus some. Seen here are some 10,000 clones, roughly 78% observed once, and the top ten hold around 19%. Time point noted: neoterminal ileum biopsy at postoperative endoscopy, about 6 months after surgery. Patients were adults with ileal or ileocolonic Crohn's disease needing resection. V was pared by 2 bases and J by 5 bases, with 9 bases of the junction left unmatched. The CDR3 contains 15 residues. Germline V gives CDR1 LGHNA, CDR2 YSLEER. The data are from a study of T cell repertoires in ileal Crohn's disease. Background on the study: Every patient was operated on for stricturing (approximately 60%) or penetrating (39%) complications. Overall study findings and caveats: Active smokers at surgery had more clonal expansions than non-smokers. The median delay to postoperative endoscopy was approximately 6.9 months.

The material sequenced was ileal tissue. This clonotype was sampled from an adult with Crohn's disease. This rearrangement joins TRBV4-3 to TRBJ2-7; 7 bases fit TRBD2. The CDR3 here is CASSQLSGRAHEQYF. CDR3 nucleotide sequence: TGCGCCAGCAGCCAACTGTCGGGGAGGGCCCACGAGCAGTACTTC.